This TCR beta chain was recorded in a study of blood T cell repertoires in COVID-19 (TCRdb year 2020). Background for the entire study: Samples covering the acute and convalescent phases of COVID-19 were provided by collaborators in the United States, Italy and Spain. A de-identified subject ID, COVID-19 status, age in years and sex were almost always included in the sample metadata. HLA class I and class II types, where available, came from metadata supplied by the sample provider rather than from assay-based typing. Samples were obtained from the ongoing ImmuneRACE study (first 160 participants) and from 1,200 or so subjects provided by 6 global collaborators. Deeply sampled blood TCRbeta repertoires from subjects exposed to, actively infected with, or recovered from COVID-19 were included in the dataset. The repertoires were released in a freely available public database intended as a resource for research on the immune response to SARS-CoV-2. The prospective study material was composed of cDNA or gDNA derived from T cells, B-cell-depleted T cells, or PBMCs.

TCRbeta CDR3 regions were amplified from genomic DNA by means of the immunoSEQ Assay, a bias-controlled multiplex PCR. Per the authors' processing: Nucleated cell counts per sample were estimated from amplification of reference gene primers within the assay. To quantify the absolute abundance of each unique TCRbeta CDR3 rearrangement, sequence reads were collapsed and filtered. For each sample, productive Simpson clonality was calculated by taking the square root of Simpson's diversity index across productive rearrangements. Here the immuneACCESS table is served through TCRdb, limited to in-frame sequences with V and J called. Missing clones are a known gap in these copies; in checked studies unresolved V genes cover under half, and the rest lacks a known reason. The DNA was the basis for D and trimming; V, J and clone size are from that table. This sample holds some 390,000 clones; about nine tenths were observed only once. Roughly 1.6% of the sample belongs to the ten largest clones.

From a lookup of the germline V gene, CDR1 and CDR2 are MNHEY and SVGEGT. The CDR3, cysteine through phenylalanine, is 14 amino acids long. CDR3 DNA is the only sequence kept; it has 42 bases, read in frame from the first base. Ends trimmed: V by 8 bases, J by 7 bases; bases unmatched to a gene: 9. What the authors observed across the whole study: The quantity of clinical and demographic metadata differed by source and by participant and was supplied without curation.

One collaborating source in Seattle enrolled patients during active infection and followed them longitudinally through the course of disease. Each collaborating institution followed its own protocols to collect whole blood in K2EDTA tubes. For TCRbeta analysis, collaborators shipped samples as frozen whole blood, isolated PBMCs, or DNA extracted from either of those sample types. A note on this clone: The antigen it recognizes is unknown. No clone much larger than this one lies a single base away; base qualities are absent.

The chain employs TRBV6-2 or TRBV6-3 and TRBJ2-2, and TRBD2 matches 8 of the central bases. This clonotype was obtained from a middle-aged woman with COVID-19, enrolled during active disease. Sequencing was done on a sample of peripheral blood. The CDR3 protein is CASRPGGNGGELFF. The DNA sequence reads TGTGCCAGCCGCCCGGGGGGGAACGGCGGGGAGCTGTTTTTT.